The present entry profiles one TCR beta chain with its context. This record belongs to a study of T cell responses to AZD1222 COVID-19 vaccine. Sequenced by immunoSEQ multiplex PCR; TCRdb stores in-frame clones only, minus some. The data hold 110,000 to 150,000 clones, with 89% observed a single time. Germline CDR1 is MNHEY and CDR2 is SVGAGI. This CDR3 has 12 residues. V lost 7 bases, J lost 7 bases, and 5 bases stayed unmatched. The sample was peripheral blood, taken on day 0 of AZD1222 vaccination. The sequence came from an adult in good health. This sequence joins TRBV6-5 and TRBJ1-1; the match to TRBD1 covers 8 bases. CDR3 in amino acids: CASTAGTGEAFF. The CDR3 DNA reads TGTGCCAGCACCGCCGGGACAGGTGAAGCTTTCTTT.